This passage covers 11 T cell receptor beta chains from one sample sequenced in a study of blood T cell repertoires in COVID-19. Clones were read by immunoSEQ multiplex PCR, and TCRdb kept only the in-frame ones, dropping some. The profile shows more than 300,000 clones, around nine tenths of them singletons. The sequenced sample was peripheral blood. The receptors originated from a woman in her 30s with COVID-19, enrolled during active disease.

This clone was found once. The CDR3 region has the DNA TGTGCCAGCAGCTTAGGGGCCGAAAACACCATATATTTT. This sequence encodes CASSLGAENTIYF. J is TRBJ1-3 and V is TRBV5-4; weak D call: TRBD1 (5 bases). Germline CDR1 is SGHNT and CDR2 is YYREEE (reference sequence). Trimming took off 2 bases at V and 6 bases at J, with 9 bases between the two ends. The CDR3 extends over 13 amino acids.

The chain uses TRBV4-3 and TRBJ2-1; D remains unclear. The CDR3 is made up of 14 amino acids. Germline loops: CDR1 LGHNA, CDR2 YSLEER. With 4 bases removed from V and 0 bases from J, the gap between germline ends came to 7 bases. In DNA form, the CDR3 reads TGCGCCAGCAGCCTTCACAGCTCCTACAATGAGCAGTTCTTC. Its protein product is CASSLHSSYNEQFF.

The sample holds one count of this clone. The chain is built from TRBV6-5 and TRBJ1-6; maybe TRBD1 (5 bases). The CDR3 runs to 13 residues. V gave up 7 bases and J gave up 5 bases, with 9 bases separating them. The germline gives CDR1 MNHEY, CDR2 SVGAGI. This CDR3 reads CASTRQNNSPLHF. The CDR3 nucleotides read TGTGCCAGCACTAGACAGAATAATTCACCCCTCCACTTT.

CDR3 sequence reads: CASSPERGGLYNEQFF. The CDR3 nucleotides are TGTGCCAGCTCACCCGAGCGGGGGGGCCTCTACAATGAGCAGTTCTTC. This rearrangement joins TRBV18 to TRBJ2-1; 10 bases are shared with TRBD2. This CDR3 is built from 16 residues. The V gene's germline CDR1 is KGHSH and CDR2 LQKENI. V trimming: 3 bases; J trimming: 3 bases; junction bases outside the gene matches: 5.

The V gene is TRBV5-4, the J gene TRBJ2-2; 14 nucleotides line up with TRBD2. Trimming removed 4 bases from V and 1 base from J; junction bases left unmatched: 3. Germline values: CDR1 SGHNT, CDR2 YYREEE (reference sequence). The CDR3 sequence is 17 residues long. The CDR3: CASSAGTSGGNTGELFF. The CDR3 DNA sequence: TGTGCCAGCAGCGCCGGGACTAGCGGGGGGAACACCGGGGAGCTGTTTTTT.

The chain is built from TRBV19 and TRBJ2-3; a possible D gene is TRBD2 (6 bases). The CDR3 extends over 15 amino acids. From germline, CDR1 is LNHDA and CDR2 SQIVND (reference sequence). Trimming took off 7 bases at V and 0 bases at J, with 14 bases between the two ends. The DNA of the CDR3 is TGTGCCAGTACCTTCATTGGGGGGAGCACAGATACGCAGTATTTT. Translation: CASTFIGGSTDTQYF.

The chain uses TRBV7-9 and TRBJ1-1; D might be TRBD1 (6 bases). The CDR3 is 17 residues long. The V end was cut by 1 base, the J end by 0 bases, with 15 bases between. Germline values: CDR1 SEHNR, CDR2 FQNEAQ (reference sequence). Here the CDR3 DNA reads TGTGCCAGCAGCTTAGGGCAGGGGAGTGGCATGAACACTGAAGCTTTCTTT. Protein: CASSLGQGSGMNTEAFF.

The chain joins TRBV2 to TRBJ1-6, with a weak D call TRBD1 (5 bases). The CDR3 has 14 residues. V was trimmed by 3 bases and J by 6 bases, leaving 9 bases between them. The V gene's germline CDR1 is SNHLY and CDR2 FYNNEI. DNA of the CDR3: TGTGCCAGCAGTGACAGGGCCGGTAATTCACCCCTCCACTTT. Amino acid sequence: CASSDRAGNSPLHF.

The chain uses TRBV18 and TRBJ2-3; the match to TRBD2 covers 13 bases. Losses at the gene ends were 6 bases for V and 0 bases for J; bases not matched to a gene: 6. The CDR3 totals 17 residues. The germline CDR1 and CDR2 sequences are KGHSH and LQKENI. CDR3 residues: CASSPTSGGTSTDTQYF. CDR3 DNA sequence: TGTGCCAGCTCGCCGACTAGCGGGGGGACTAGCACAGATACGCAGTATTTT.

This chain uses TRBV5-1 with TRBJ1-6; TRBD1 aligns across 12 bases. Germline lookup yields CDR1 SGHRS and CDR2 YFSETQ. Trimming cost V 4 bases and J 10 bases; bases outside gene matches: 6. This CDR3 spans 15 amino acids. CDR3 amino acids: CASSKGTGGGSPLHF. CDR3 DNA: TGCGCCAGCAGCAAAGGGACAGGGGGCGGCTCACCCCTCCACTTT. Drawing the rest from reference TRBV5-1 and TRBJ1-6, the complete variable domain is KAGVTQTPRYLIKTRGQQVTLSCSPISGHRSVSWYQQTPGQGLQFLFEYFSETQRNKGNFPGRFSGRQFSNSRSEMNVSTLELGDSALYLCASSKGTGGGSPLHFGNGTRLTVT.

The chain couples TRBV5-5 to TRBJ1-6, with TRBD1 identical over 7 bases. V was pared by 4 bases and J by 8 bases, with 9 bases of the junction left unmatched. Germline assignment: CDR1 SGHKS and CDR2 YYEKEE (reference sequence). CDR3 length: 15 amino acids. The CDR3 spells CASSPTTGNHSPLHF. In DNA, the CDR3 is TGTGCCAGCAGCCCGACGACAGGGAATCATTCACCCCTCCACTTT.